This TCR beta chain was profiled in a study of T cells after posttransplantation cyclophosphamide. Findings of the study overall: Skin or GI-infiltrating T cells shared few TRB sequences with blood. Donor-recipient repertoire similarity was low at 1-2 months, rising over year one. TRB clonality was highly associated with recipient CMV seropositivity and reactivation.

This table comes from immunoSEQ multiplex PCR, and its TCRdb copy is limited to in-frame clones, with some not included. The sample consists of about 5,000 clones, 1.8% of them appearing once. A marrow graft followed busulfan-fludarabine conditioning, with cyclophosphamide on days +3 and +4. This CDR3 contains 14 residues. V lost 3 bases and J 7 bases, leaving 13 bases between the germline ends. Germline V gene lookup returns CDR1 MNHEY and CDR2 SMNVEV (reference sequence). By share of the sample, this clone is medium-sized. Antigen specificity is unknown. The chain combines TRBV27 with TRBJ2-1, with D hard to call. The source of this sequence is a male patient in his thirties who received an allogeneic stem cell transplant from a related donor, was CMV-positive, and had no GVHD. Some T cells may have come from the graft donor. The material sequenced was PBMCs, taken almost 250 days after a stem cell transplant with posttransplant cyclophosphamide. CDR3 nucleotides: TGTGCCAGCAGTTTTAGCCGGTGGTCTAATGAGCAGTTCTTC. Residues: CASSFSRWSNEQFF.